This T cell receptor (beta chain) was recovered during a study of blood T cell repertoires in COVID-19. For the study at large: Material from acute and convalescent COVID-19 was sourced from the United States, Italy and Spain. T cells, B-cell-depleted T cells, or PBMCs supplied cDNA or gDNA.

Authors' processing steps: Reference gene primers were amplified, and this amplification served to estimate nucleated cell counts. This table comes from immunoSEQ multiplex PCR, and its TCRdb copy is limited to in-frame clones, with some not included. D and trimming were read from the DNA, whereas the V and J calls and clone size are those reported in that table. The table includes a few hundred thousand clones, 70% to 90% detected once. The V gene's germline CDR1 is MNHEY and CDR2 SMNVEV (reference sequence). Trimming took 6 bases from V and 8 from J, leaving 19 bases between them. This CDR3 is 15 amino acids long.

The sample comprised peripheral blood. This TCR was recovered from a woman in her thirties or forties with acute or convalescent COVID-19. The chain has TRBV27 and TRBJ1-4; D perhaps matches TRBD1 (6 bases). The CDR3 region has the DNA TGTGCCAGCAGACTTCAGCACAGGGCGCGGGAAAAACTGTTTTTT. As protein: CASRLQHRAREKLFF.